These 25 T cell receptor beta chains originate from one sample sequenced in a study of OX40 agonist ivuxolimab in advanced cancers. TCRdb keeps only in-frame clones here, not all; method: immunoSEQ multiplex PCR. The data show about 40,000 clones, with 70% to 85% seen just once and approximately 6.9% held by the top ten. The sample was CD4+ or CD8+ T cells sorted from blood, taken in a trial of the OX40 agonist ivuxolimab. All receptors come from an adult with an advanced solid tumor such as melanoma, head and neck, liver or kidney cancer.

The table lists this clone with a count of one. The genes are TRBV19 and TRBJ1-5, with D possibly TRBD1 on 6 matching bases. The CDR3 is made up of 15 amino acids. Germline CDR1 and CDR2: LNHDA and SQIVND (reference sequence). V dropped 7 bases and J dropped 2 bases, with 15 bases sitting between them. DNA of the CDR3: TGTGCCAGTATACGGACAGATTTTGGCAATCAGCCCCAGCATTTT. Its protein is CASIRTDFGNQPQHF.

The chain links TRBV19 to TRBJ2-1; 15 bases match TRBD2. V lost 6 bases to trimming and J lost 6 bases; unmatched junction nucleotides: 9. CDR1 is LNHDA, CDR2 SQIVND, per germline (reference sequence). The CDR3 is 17 residues long. For the CDR3, the DNA is TGTGCCAGTAGCCGGACTAGCGGGAGGGCCAATTCCAATGAGCAGTTCTTC. Translating gives CASSRTSGRANSNEQFF. Combining the CDR3 with reference TRBV19 and TRBJ2-1 gives the whole variable domain DGGITQSPKYLFRKEGQNVTLSCEQNLNHDAMYWYRQDPGQGLRLIYYSQIVNDFQKGDIAEGYSVSREKKESFPLTVTSAQKNPTAFYLCASSRTSGRANSNEQFFGPGTRLTVL.

The rearrangement links TRBV6-6 to TRBJ2-7; D not certain. Germline CDR1 MNHNY, CDR2 SVGAGI (reference sequence). The V end lost 6 bases, the J end lost 2 bases, and 11 bases lay between the germline ends. CDR3 length equals 13 residues. CDR3 bases: TGTGCCAGCAGCCCCTTATCCCCCTACGAGCAGTACTTC. Translating gives CASSPLSPYEQYF.

The V and J genes are TRBV4-3 and TRBJ2-1; D possibly corresponds to TRBD2 (5 bases). In germline, CDR1 is LGHNA, CDR2 YSLEER. The CDR3 loop spans 14 amino acids. The V and J ends lost 5 bases and 9 bases respectively, with 17 bases between them. Here the CDR3 DNA reads TGCGCCAGCAGCTACCCGGGTGGGGAGAGTGAGCAGTTCTTC. The encoded protein is CASSYPGGESEQFF.

The genes are TRBV9 and TRBJ2-1; 8 bases match TRBD2. The CDR3 runs to 16 residues. CDR1 and CDR2 from the germline V gene are SGDLS and YYNGEE. The ends lost 0 bases at V and 6 bases at J; junction bases unmatched: 8. The CDR3 nucleotides read TGTGCCAGCAGCGTAGAGGACGGGAGGGCCCCCAATGAGCAGTTCTTC. Translation gives CASSVEDGRAPNEQFF.

This clone was seen a few times. The chain couples TRBV30 to TRBJ1-6; D not certain. V was clipped by 1 base and J by 5 bases, with 9 bases between them. The CDR3 loop spans 14 amino acids. Germline CDR1 and CDR2: GTSNPN and SVGIG (reference sequence). The CDR3 bases are TGTGCCTGGAGTGGCGGGCAAGATAATTCACCCCTCCACTTT. Amino acids: CAWSGGQDNSPLHF. Full variable domain (missing parts from reference TRBV30 and TRBJ1-6): SQTIHQWPATLVQPVGSPLSLECTVEGTSNPNLYWYRQAAGRGLQLLFYSVGIGQISSEVPQNLSASRPQDRQFILSSKKLLLSDSGFYLCAWSGGQDNSPLHFGNGTRLTVT.

The gene calls are TRBV19 and TRBJ1-4; D perhaps matches TRBD1 (6 bases). The CDR3 is made up of 18 amino acids. Trimming removed 0 bases from V and 7 bases from J, with 21 bases in between. Germline V gene lookup returns CDR1 LNHDA and CDR2 SQIVND (reference sequence). The CDR3 reads CASSIDGSGGGRFEKLFF. DNA of the CDR3: TGTGCCAGTAGTATAGATGGCTCCGGGGGGGGCCGATTTGAAAAACTGTTTTTT.

The chain uses TRBV9 and TRBJ2-5; 10 bases align to TRBD2. The last part of the DNA fits TRBJ2-7 better; the J call may be wrong. Germline CDR1 and CDR2: SGDLS and YYNGEE. This CDR3 is 13 amino acids long. In nucleotides, the CDR3 is TGTGCCAGCAGCCCTAGCGGGAGAGGCGAGCAGTACTTC. Protein product: CASSPSGRGEQYF.

The chain couples TRBV11-2 to TRBJ2-1; 14 bases match TRBD2. This CDR3 region has 17 residues. The V gene end was trimmed by 6 bases and the J gene end by 0 bases; junction bases not matched to a gene: 4. Germline V lookup: CDR1 SGHAT, CDR2 FQNNGV. CDR3 nucleotide sequence: TGTGCCAGCAGAGGGACTAGCGGGGGTAGCTCCTACAATGAGCAGTTCTTC. It translates to CASRGTSGGSSYNEQFF.

This clone was counted a single time. The chain uses TRBV19 and TRBJ2-5; 7 nucleotides align to TRBD1. The J segment lost 6 bases and the V segment lost 4 bases, leaving 5 bases of the junction unmatched. The V gene's germline CDR1 is LNHDA and CDR2 SQIVND (reference sequence). The CDR3 sequence is 13 residues long. The CDR3 region is CASSTGQQKTQYF. Written as DNA, the CDR3 is TGTGCCAGTAGTACGGGACAGCAGAAGACCCAGTACTTC.

The rearrangement uses TRBV11-2 and TRBJ2-7, with 11 positions matching TRBD2. Germline assignment: CDR1 SGHAT and CDR2 FQNNGV. The CDR3 is made up of 18 amino acids. V was clipped by 5 bases and J by 6 bases; unmatched bases: 18. CDR3 bases: TGTGCCAGCAGCGTCGGGACTAGCGGATCCCTCGTTCTTATCGAGCAGTACTTC. It is translated as CASSVGTSGSLVLIEQYF.

J is TRBJ1-3 and V is TRBV30; a weak D match, TRBD1 (6 bases). The CDR3 extends over 15 amino acids. Trimming stripped 2 bases from V and 0 bases from J, with 11 bases between. Germline assignment: CDR1 GTSNPN and CDR2 SVGIG (reference sequence). The CDR3: CAWSSSGVSGNTIYF. CDR3 nucleotide sequence: TGTGCCTGGAGTTCGTCAGGGGTCTCTGGAAACACCATATATTTT.

The chain has TRBV4-2 and TRBJ2-6, with TRBD2 as a possible D gene (5 bases). CDR1 and CDR2 from the germline V gene are LGHNA and YNFKEQ. The length of the CDR3 is 17 residues. Trimming left V 0 bases short and J 12 bases short, with 21 bases between. CDR3 bases: TGTGCCAGCAGCCAAGATCCGTGGGAGACTCCTATGCCCGTCCTGACTTTC. Amino acids: CASSQDPWETPMPVLTF.

A few counts support this clone. The chain is built from TRBV6-1 and TRBJ2-1, with no clear D. The CDR3 length is 11 residues. Per germline, CDR1 MNHNS and CDR2 SASEGT. Trimming removed 10 bases at V and 6 bases at J, with 10 bases between. The CDR3 loop is CAIGGFNEQFF. DNA for the CDR3: TGTGCCATCGGTGGTTTCAATGAGCAGTTCTTC.

The chain joins TRBV5-4 to TRBJ2-2, with unresolved D. Germline lookup yields CDR1 SGHNT and CDR2 YYREEE (reference sequence). CDR3 length: 12 residues. Trimming took off 2 bases at V and 5 bases at J, with 4 bases between the two ends. The CDR3 region is CASSFGTGELFF. Written as DNA, the CDR3 is TGTGCCAGCAGCTTCGGGACCGGGGAGCTGTTTTTT.

This clone was seen only once. Here the CDR3 DNA reads TGTGCCAGCCAAATAGCGGGGGGCCTCTCCTACAATGAGCAGTTCTTC. Its translation: CASQIAGGLSYNEQFF. V usage is TRBV27 and J usage is TRBJ2-1, with 10 bases aligning to TRBD2. Germline V gives CDR1 MNHEY, CDR2 SMNVEV (reference sequence). CDR3 size: 16 residues. Unmatched junction bases numbered 7, after V lost 8 bases and J lost 0 bases.

The V call is TRBV18, the J call TRBJ1-4; TRBD1 matches 8 bases. Germline V gene lookup returns CDR1 KGHSH and CDR2 LQKENI. The trim removed 3 bases at V and 4 bases at J, leaving 7 bases unmatched. CDR3 length equals 16 residues. CDR3 in amino acids: CASSPVDRVINEKLFF. CDR3 DNA: TGTGCCAGCTCACCGGTGGACAGGGTCATTAATGAAAAACTGTTTTTT.

The J gene is TRBJ2-7, the V gene TRBV4-3; D possibly uses TRBD1 or TRBD2 (5 bases each). CDR1 and CDR2 from the germline V gene are LGHNA and YSLEER. The CDR3 extends over 14 amino acids. Trimming took off 2 bases at V and 9 bases at J, with 17 bases between the two ends. CDR3 in DNA: TGCGCCAGCAGCCAAAGGGACGGAGCCTCTGGGCAGTACTTC. Translating it yields CASSQRDGASGQYF.

This chain uses TRBV2 with TRBJ2-5; D assignment may be TRBD1 or TRBD2 (5 bases each). CDR1 SNHLY and CDR2 FYNNEI come from the germline V gene. This CDR3 contains 12 residues. The germline V and J ends were trimmed by 8 bases and 4 bases, with 11 bases remaining between them. The CDR3 nucleotides are TGTGCCAGCGGGGGTAGGGGAGAGACCCAGTACTTC. This encodes CASGGRGETQYF.

This clone was seen a few times. Other DNA sequences within the sample encode an identical CDR3. The rearrangement links TRBV5-1 to TRBJ2-1; D may correspond to TRBD1 or TRBD2 (5 bases each). The CDR3 has 11 residues. Germline CDR1 reads SGHRS; CDR2 reads YFSETQ. Trimming removed 6 bases from V and 10 bases from J, with 11 bases in between. The CDR3 spells CASTEGLEQFF. The CDR3 DNA reads as TGCGCCAGCACCGAGGGGTTAGAGCAGTTCTTC.

The chain carries TRBV5-4 and TRBJ1-1; no clear D gene. The CDR3 has 14 amino acids. CDR1 is SGHNT and CDR2 is YYREEE in the germline V gene (reference sequence). The V end was cut by 1 base, the J end by 0 bases, with 7 bases between. CDR3 bases: TGTGCCAGCAGCTTGTTAGGTGTGAACACTGAAGCTTTCTTT. It codes for CASSLLGVNTEAFF.

The chain couples TRBV7-9 to TRBJ2-2; D remains unclear. Germline CDR1 SEHNR, CDR2 FQNEAQ (reference sequence). This CDR3 comprises 15 residues. Deletions cut 5 bases from V and 0 bases from J, with 10 bases between. CDR3 in DNA: TGTGCCAGCAGCCCGATAACCTCGAACACCGGGGAGCTGTTTTTT. Protein sequence: CASSPITSNTGELFF.

This clone was observed a handful of times. The V gene is TRBV19, the J gene TRBJ2-7; D not resolved. Trimming cost V 10 bases and J 2 bases, with 18 bases left between them. The V gene's germline CDR1 is LNHDA and CDR2 SQIVND (reference sequence). The CDR3 runs to 14 residues. The CDR3 sequence: CATLGQQPPYEQYF. The CDR3 DNA reads TGTGCCACCCTAGGGCAGCAACCTCCCTACGAGCAGTACTTC.

The V and J genes are TRBV2 and TRBJ2-7; tentatively, D is TRBD1 (6 bases). Germline V gives CDR1 SNHLY, CDR2 FYNNEI. This CDR3 spans 15 amino acids. V was cut by 8 bases and J by 3 bases, with 20 bases left in between. The DNA of the CDR3 is TGTGCCAGCTCACTTAGAACAGGGAGCCTCTACGAGCAGTACTTC. This encodes CASSLRTGSLYEQYF.

The chain has TRBV28 and TRBJ2-5; D is unresolved. The germline CDR1 and CDR2 sequences are MDHEN and SYDVKM. Trimming cost V 1 base and J 4 bases, with 13 bases left between them. The CDR3 is made up of 15 amino acids. Here the CDR3 reads CASSLSSGPGETQYF. CDR3 nucleotide sequence: TGTGCCAGCAGTTTATCTTCTGGGCCGGGAGAGACCCAGTACTTC.